These 8 T cell receptor beta chains were sequenced from one sample in a study of OX40 agonist ivuxolimab in advanced cancers. Sequencing was performed with immunoSEQ multiplex PCR; in TCRdb, only in-frame clones are kept and a portion is missing. The data show tens of thousands of clones, 80% to 85% seen once. The sequenced sample was CD4+ or CD8+ T cells sorted from blood, obtained in a trial of the OX40 agonist ivuxolimab. These receptors came from an adult with an advanced solid tumor such as melanoma, head and neck, liver or kidney cancer.

The V and J genes are TRBV5-1 and TRBJ2-5; no definite D call. Germline CDR1 SGHRS, CDR2 YFSETQ. V lost 2 bases to trimming and J lost 10 bases, with 15 bases between them. This CDR3 spans 13 amino acids. Here the CDR3 reads CASSLNGPRSQYF. CDR3 DNA sequence: TGCGCCAGCAGCTTAAACGGGCCCCGGAGCCAGTACTTC.

The V call is TRBV6-6, the J call TRBJ2-5, with a tentative D call TRBD2 (6 bases). This CDR3 comprises 15 residues. Germline CDR1 and CDR2: MNHNY and SVGAGI (reference sequence). Trimming pared 5 bases from V and 4 bases from J, leaving 17 bases between. CDR3 residues: CASSPGALWGETQYF. The CDR3 DNA reads TGTGCCAGCAGTCCGGGAGCTCTCTGGGGAGAGACCCAGTACTTC.

As to this clone: One end of the junction is discordant with germline, which a read error may explain. This chain uses TRBV5-3 with TRBJ2-7; D tentatively fits TRBD1 or TRBD2 (7 bases each). TRBV5-3 is known as an ORF, though its function is uncertain. This CDR3 contains 15 residues. CDR3 in DNA: TGTGCCAGCAGCTTGGGAGGGGGCCGCGACTACGAGCAGTACTTC. Amino acid sequence: CASSLGGGRDYEQYF.

The rearrangement uses TRBV7-8 and TRBJ2-7; 11 nucleotides agree with TRBD2. The length of the CDR3 is 17 residues. The V gene's germline CDR1 is SGHVS and CDR2 FQNEAQ. Trimming removed 0 bases from V and 2 bases from J; junction bases left unmatched: 6. The CDR3 nucleotides read TGTGCCAGCAGCTTAGCGCTAGCGGGAGGCCCCACCTACGAGCAGTACTTC. Protein sequence: CASSLALAGGPTYEQYF.

V usage is TRBV28 and J usage is TRBJ2-5; 7 nucleotides match TRBD2. With V trimmed by 5 bases and J by 2 bases, 8 bases remained unmatched. The CDR3 has 15 amino acids. The germline gives CDR1 MDHEN, CDR2 SYDVKM. The CDR3, as DNA: TGTGCCAGCAGTACCAGTGACGGGGGGCAAGAGACCCAGTACTTC. Translation gives CASSTSDGGQETQYF.

The rearrangement links TRBV27 to TRBJ2-1, with 7 bases that match TRBD2. The CDR3 consists of 15 residues. J lost 4 bases, V lost 3 bases, and 6 bases had no gene match. CDR1 and CDR2 (germline): MNHEY, SMNVEV (reference sequence). CDR3 protein: CASSFGGVLYNEQFF. The CDR3 DNA reads as TGTGCCAGCAGTTTTGGGGGGGTCTTATACAATGAGCAGTTCTTC.

In this sample, this clone turned up a few times. The chain couples TRBV7-8 to TRBJ1-6; D ambiguous. This CDR3 is built from 13 residues. V was cut by 1 base and J by 12 bases, with 10 bases left in between. The germline V gene encodes CDR1 SGHVS and CDR2 FQNEAQ. DNA for the CDR3: TGTGCCAGCAGCTTAGAGTGGCGGGAACCCCTCCACTTT. Amino acid sequence: CASSLEWREPLHF.

This sequence joins TRBV5-8 and TRBJ2-3, with D perhaps matching TRBD1 or TRBD2 (6 bases each). This CDR3 comprises 18 residues. CDR1 is SGHTS and CDR2 is YDEGEE in the germline V gene. V was pared by 3 bases and J by 2 bases, with 22 bases between. CDR3 sequence reads: CASSSSPPRGVFTDTQYF. The CDR3 coding sequence is TGTGCCAGCAGCTCCTCTCCCCCGAGGGGGGTTTTCACAGATACGCAGTATTTT.